This passage covers 14 T cell receptor beta chains from one sample sequenced in a study of blood T cell repertoires in COVID-19 (dated by TCRdb to the early 2020s). The library was built by means of the immunoSEQ multiplex PCR assay. Not all clones reach the TCRdb copy of this immuneACCESS table, which keeps in-frame sequences only. Checked studies attribute under half of the gap to unresolved V genes and leave the rest unexplained. This sample comprises 90,000 to 140,000 clones, approximately 78% of them detected only once. 15% of the sample is held by the ten biggest clonotypes. Input material: peripheral blood. These receptors all stem from a woman aged 80 or older with acute or convalescent COVID-19.

In nucleotides, the CDR3 is TGTGCCAGCGAGGGCAGGATAGGAACCGGGGAGCTGTTTTTT. It specifies CASEGRIGTGELFF. The genes are TRBV2 and TRBJ2-2, with a weak D call TRBD2 (5 bases). Germline lookup yields CDR1 SNHLY and CDR2 FYNNEI. V was clipped by 8 bases and J by 5 bases, with 15 bases between them. The CDR3 has 14 amino acids.

The rearrangement uses TRBV10-3 and TRBJ2-7; 14 positions match TRBD2. The J segment lost 3 bases and the V segment lost 4 bases, leaving 5 bases of the junction unmatched. Germline CDR1 reads ENHRY; CDR2 reads SYGVKD. The CDR3 totals 16 residues. The CDR3 here is CAISVGLAGGFYEQYF. CDR3 in DNA: TGTGCCATCAGTGTCGGACTAGCGGGAGGCTTCTACGAGCAGTACTTC.

CDR3 loop: CASSPRTGAPISSGNTIYF. In DNA, the CDR3 is TGTGCCAGCAGCCCCCGGACAGGGGCCCCAATCTCCTCTGGAAACACCATATATTTT. The V call is TRBV14, the J call TRBJ1-3; 9 bases line up with TRBD1. CDR1 SGHDN and CDR2 FVKESK come from the germline V gene. V trimming: 4 bases; J trimming: 0 bases; junction bases outside the gene matches: 13. CDR3 size: 19 residues.

The CDR3 here is CATSRGNGRARNEQFF. In DNA, the CDR3 is TGTGCCACCAGCAGAGGTAACGGGAGGGCCCGCAATGAGCAGTTCTTC. This chain links TRBV15 with TRBJ2-1; 8 bases line up with TRBD2. Germline CDR1 reads LNHNV; CDR2 reads YYDKDF (reference sequence). The CDR3 sequence is 16 residues long. V shed 1 base, J shed 6 bases, and the junction held 8 bases outside the gene matches.

The rearrangement joins TRBV28 to TRBJ2-7; TRBD1 agrees at 10 bases. The V and J ends lost 6 bases and 3 bases, in that order; junction bases with no gene match: 8. CDR3 length: 15 amino acids. CDR1 MDHEN and CDR2 SYDVKM come from the germline V gene. CDR3 sequence reads: CASRLDRGRGYEQYF. CDR3 sequence (DNA): TGTGCCAGCAGATTAGACAGGGGGCGAGGCTACGAGCAGTACTTC.

The CDR3 is CASSRESYEQYF. In DNA form, the CDR3 reads TGTGCCAGCAGCCGGGAGTCATACGAGCAGTACTTC. V is TRBV3-1 (or the pseudogene TRBV3-2) and J is TRBJ2-7, with D maybe TRBD2 (5 bases). CDR3 length: 12 amino acids. The germline V gene has CDR1 LGHDT and CDR2 YNNKEL (reference sequence). Trimming took 4 bases from V and 4 from J, leaving 8 bases between them.

This chain uses TRBV5-6 with TRBJ1-2, with D perhaps TRBD1 (5 bases). The CDR3 has 17 amino acids. Trimming removed 2 bases from V and 8 bases from J, with 25 bases in between. Germline V gene lookup returns CDR1 SGHDT and CDR2 YYEEEE. This chain's CDR3 is CASSFRPGSEWRYGYTF. CDR3 coding DNA: TGTGCCAGCAGCTTTAGGCCAGGGTCGGAATGGCGTTACGGCTACACCTTC.

This clone was seen only a few times. The genes are TRBV4-3 and TRBJ1-2, with 9 bases aligning to TRBD1. There are 16 residues in the CDR3. Germline V CDR1 and CDR2: LGHNA, YSLEER. V dropped 0 bases and J dropped 6; count of bases not matched to a gene: 8. The CDR3 coding sequence is TGCGCCAGCAGCCAAGATGAGACAGGGGGTTTGGATGGCTACACCTTC. Its protein is CASSQDETGGLDGYTF.

A few counts support this clone. This chain connects TRBV5-1 to TRBJ2-6, with 7 positions matching TRBD1. Unmatched junction bases numbered 4, after V lost 0 bases and J lost 4 bases. This CDR3 region has 16 residues. Germline CDR1 and CDR2: SGHRS and YFSETQ. The CDR3 region has the DNA TGCGCCAGCAGCTTGGAGGGGACAGCAGGGGCCAACGTCCTGACTTTC. Translated, it gives CASSLEGTAGANVLTF.

This clone has a handful of counts. CDR3 protein: CATSGQLSNQPQHF. The CDR3 DNA sequence: TGTGCCACCTCTGGACAGCTCAGCAATCAGCCCCAGCATTTT. V usage is TRBV2 and J usage is TRBJ1-5; D might be TRBD1 (6 bases). Germline V gives CDR1 SNHLY, CDR2 FYNNEI. CDR3 size: 14 residues. The germline V and J ends were trimmed by 10 bases and 1 base, with 14 bases remaining between them.

The chain couples TRBV28 to TRBJ1-6; TRBD1 matches 12 bases. J gave up 9 bases and V 6 bases, and 15 bases lay outside the gene matches. The CDR3 length is 18 residues. The germline gives CDR1 MDHEN, CDR2 SYDVKM. The CDR3: CASSLGLGQGALGSPLHF. CDR3 DNA: TGTGCCAGCAGCTTAGGACTGGGACAGGGGGCGCTTGGTTCACCCCTCCACTTT.

The CDR3 sequence: CASSSRGETQYF. CDR3 nucleotide sequence: TGTGCCAGCAGCAGTAGGGGGGAGACCCAGTACTTC. The rearrangement joins TRBV9 to TRBJ2-5, with D possibly being TRBD1 (6 bases). Germline CDR1 reads SGDLS; CDR2 reads YYNGEE. Trimming pared 4 bases from V and 5 bases from J, leaving 9 bases between. This CDR3 has 12 residues.

This clone was seen only once. The V and J genes are TRBV11-2 and TRBJ1-4, with D hard to call. Germline-derived CDR1 and CDR2 are SGHAT and FQNNGV. V lost 5 bases and J lost 0, with 7 bases in between. The CDR3 has 14 amino acids. DNA for the CDR3: TGTGCCAGCAGCCGAGGGTCAACTAATGAAAAACTGTTTTTT. Translation: CASSRGSTNEKLFF. Using reference TRBV11-2 and TRBJ1-4 for the parts outside the CDR3, the full variable domain is EAGVAQSPRYKIIEKRQSVAFWCNPISGHATLYWYQQILGQGPKLLIQFQNNGVVDDSQLPKDRFSAERLKGVDSTLKIQPAKLEDSAVYLCASSRGSTNEKLFFGSGTQLSVL.

The chain uses TRBV15 and TRBJ1-2; possibly TRBD1 for D (6 bases). Germline V gene sequence: CDR1 LNHNV, CDR2 YYDKDF (reference sequence). This CDR3 comprises 14 residues. The V end lost 0 bases, the J end lost 8 bases, and 13 bases lay between the germline ends. The CDR3 DNA is TGTGCCACCAGCAGAGACAGGGGCTGGTCGGGCTACACCTTC. This gives the protein CATSRDRGWSGYTF.